This passage covers 6 T cell receptor beta chains from one sample sequenced in a study of T cell repertoires in cytomegalovirus infection. From the reads, TCRdb called clonotypes with MiXCR, one entry per CDR3 protein. Of about 440,000 distinct CDR3 sequences in the sample, approximately 31% were seen once. The sample was PBMCs. These receptors all stem from a human donor in good health (CMV status not recorded). Some clones in this sample may be carry-over from other donors' samples.

This clonotype has more than one count but fewer than ten. The rearrangement links TRBV20-1 to TRBJ2-3; D gene ambiguous. CDR1 is DFQATT, CDR2 SNEGSKA, per germline (reference sequence). The CDR3 runs 13 residues. Deletions cut 2 bases from V and 2 bases from J, with 8 bases between. CDR3 sequence reads: CSARLVLTDTQYF. CDR3 coding DNA: TGCAGTGCTAGACTAGTTCTCACAGATACGCAGTATTTT.

V usage is TRBV20-1 and J usage is TRBJ1-1; D gene unclear. CDR3 length: 14 residues. The V gene's germline CDR1 is DFQATT and CDR2 SNEGSKA (reference sequence). V was trimmed by 0 bases and J by 4 bases, leaving 12 bases between them. CDR3 DNA sequence: TGCAGTGCTAGAGATCAAGGGCATGGCACTGAAGCTTTCTTT. It yields the protein CSARDQGHGTEAFF.

The chain has TRBV7-2 and TRBJ2-2, with TRBD2 matching over 8 bases. This CDR3 contains 15 residues. J lost 0 bases, V lost 6 bases, and 3 bases had no gene match. Germline lookup yields CDR1 SGHTA and CDR2 FQGNSA. CDR3 sequence (DNA): TGTGCCAGCAGAAATAGCGGGGCGAACACCGGGGAGCTGTTTTTT. Translating it yields CASRNSGANTGELFF.

The CDR3 DNA sequence: TGTGCCAGTAGTATAGAAGAAAAAGATAGCAATCAGCCCCAGCATTTT. Its protein is CASSIEEKDSNQPQHF. The chain joins TRBV19 to TRBJ1-5, with no clear D. The V end was cut by 0 bases, the J end by 0 bases, with 9 bases between. The germline CDR1 and CDR2 sequences are LNHDA and SQIVND (reference sequence). CDR3 size: 16 residues.

This sequence joins TRBV29-1 and TRBJ1-2; 11 bases are shared with TRBD1. CDR3 length: 13 residues. Germline trimming cut 6 bases from V and 3 bases from J; bases unmatched to any gene: 3. The V gene's germline CDR1 is SQVTM and CDR2 ANQGSEA. CDR3 protein: CSVRTGGDYGYTF. The CDR3 bases are TGCAGCGTAAGGACAGGGGGCGACTATGGCTACACCTTC.

The CDR3, as DNA: TGTGCCAGCAGCTCGCGGGAGAATGAGCAGTTCTTC. Translation gives CASSSRENEQFF. The genes are TRBV7-9 and TRBJ2-1, with 7 bases fitting TRBD2. Germline V gene lookup returns CDR1 SEHNR and CDR2 FQNEAQ (reference sequence). The CDR3 contains 12 residues. The J segment lost 7 bases and the V segment lost 4 bases, leaving 1 base of the junction unmatched.